This T cell receptor beta chain originates from a study of vaccination and CD4 T cells after COVID-19. Time point specified: late sampling 161 to 241 days after vaccination in a few convalescent patients. Treatment of the sample: approximately 9-day PBMC culture with coronavirus spike peptide pools or control peptides (ViraFEST assay). ViraFEST relied on peptide pools to expand antigen-specific T cells; the TCRs were sequenced afterward. Remarks on this clonotype: Its antigen is as yet unknown.

The CDR3 covers 14 residues. Germline V gene data show CDR1 as MNHNS and CDR2 as SASEGT. V dropped 8 bases and J dropped 0 bases, with 11 bases sitting between them. Sequencing of DNA taken from cultured CD4+ T cells relied on the Oncomine TCR Beta short-read assay. The source of extracted genomic DNA was cultured CD4+ T cells. TCRdb fed the PCR reads into MiXCR, producing one record per CDR3 protein. The sample records fewer than 25,000 distinct CDR3 sequences, around 33% being singletons. The starting material was CD4+ T cells from blood, cultured in vitro, obtained about 7 months after SARS-CoV-2 vaccination. This sequence was found in a human donor who had recovered from COVID-19. This chain joins TRBV6-1 and TRBJ1-3; D is undetermined. CDR3 in DNA: TGTGCCAGCCTAAACCACCGCTCTGGAAACACCATATATTTT. It codes for CASLNHRSGNTIYF.